This is a list of T cell receptor beta chains from one sample in a study of T cell repertoires in cytomegalovirus infection. TCRdb reanalysed the reads using MiXCR and keeps one entry per CDR3 protein. Of roughly 600,000 distinct CDR3 sequences listed, roughly a quarter were seen once; the top ten hold 7% to 9%. The specimen sequenced was CD8+ T cells from PBMCs. The receptor source for this set is a human donor in good health (CMV status not recorded). Some clones in this sample may be carry-over from other donors' samples. Each CDR3 is given with its conserved first and last residue. Each record gives: clone size, V gene, J gene, D gene, CDR3 DNA, CDR3 protein. D genes are given only for firm matches. For some rows the clone size is stated as once, few or many, or as a class when expanded; others skip it.

-,TRBV7-2,TRBJ2-3,-,TGTGCCAGCTTCCTGAGCACAGATACGCAGTATTTT,CASFLSTDTQYF
few,TRBV29-1,TRBJ1-6,-,TGCAGCGCTACGTACGGGGCCCCAACAGTCCATGGGTCCCTCTCCTATAATTCACCCCTCCACTTT,CSATYGAPTVHGSLSYNSPLHF
few,TRBV20-1,TRBJ2-3,TRBD2,TGCAGTGCTAGAGATCCCCGAGGCGGGGGGGCCGCAAGAGATACGCAGTATTTT,CSARDPRGGGAARDTQYF
few,TRBV4-3,TRBJ2-2,-,TGCGCCAGCAGCCAAGAGGACGGGGCGAACACCGGGGAGCTGTTTTTT,CASSQEDGANTGELFF
-,TRBV6-2/TRBV6-3,TRBJ1-5,-,TGTGCCAGCAGTTACGCAGGGGCGCATCAGCCCCAGCATTTT,CASSYAGAHQPQHF
-,TRBV7-9,TRBJ2-2,TRBD2,TGTGCCAGCAGCTGGGGAGCGGGGGGCCCGAACACCGGGGAGCTGTTTTTT,CASSWGAGGPNTGELFF
-,TRBV7-9,TRBJ2-3,-,TGTGCCAGCAGCGGCGTGGTGGTAGATACGCAGTATTTT,CASSGVVVDTQYF
once,TRBV10-1,TRBJ2-1,TRBD2,TGCGCCAGCAATGATGGACTAGCCAATGAGCAGTTCTTC,CASNDGLANEQFF
few,TRBV6-2/TRBV6-3,TRBJ2-3,-,TGTGCCAGCAGTAGCCCACCGGGGCTCCGTCGCACAGATACGCAGTATTTT,CASSSPPGLRRTDTQYF
-,TRBV10-3,TRBJ1-2,-,TGTGCCATCAGTGAGTCGGGGAAGGGGAACTATGGCTACACCTTC,CAISESGKGNYGYTF
-,TRBV14,TRBJ2-5,-,TGTGCCAGCAGCCCCCTAACAGGGTTGGGGTGGATTCAAGAGACCCAGTACTTC,CASSPLTGLGWIQETQYF
few,TRBV29-1,TRBJ2-7,-,TGCAGCGTCGGCGGGGAAACAGTTAAAGCCTACGAGCAGTACTTC,CSVGGETVKAYEQYF
few,TRBV10-3,TRBJ1-2,-,TGTGCCATCACCGAGGGAAGGGACGTCACTAACTATGGCTACACCTTC,CAITEGRDVTNYGYTF
few,TRBV11-2,TRBJ1-2,-,TGTGCCAGCAGCCCCCGAATGGGATACCACTATGGCTACACCTTC,CASSPRMGYHYGYTF
many,TRBV7-8,TRBJ2-1,TRBD2,TGTGCCAGCAGCCCTAATAAGGGACTAGCGGGGTATGAGCAGTTCTTC,CASSPNKGLAGYEQFF